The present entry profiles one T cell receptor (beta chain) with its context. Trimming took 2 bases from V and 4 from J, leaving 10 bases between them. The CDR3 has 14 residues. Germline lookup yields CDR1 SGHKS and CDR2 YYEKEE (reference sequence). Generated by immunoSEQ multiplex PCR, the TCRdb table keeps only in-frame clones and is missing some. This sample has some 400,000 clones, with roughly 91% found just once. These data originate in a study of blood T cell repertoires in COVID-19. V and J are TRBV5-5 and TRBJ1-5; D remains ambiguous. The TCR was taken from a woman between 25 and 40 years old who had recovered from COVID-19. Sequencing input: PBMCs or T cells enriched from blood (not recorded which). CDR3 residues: CASSLGWANQPQHF. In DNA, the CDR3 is TGTGCCAGCAGCTTAGGTTGGGCAAATCAGCCCCAGCATTTT.